This note documents a single T cell receptor (beta chain) sequence. Its antigen is unknown. These data are taken from a study of T cell responses to AZD1222 COVID-19 vaccine. Across the whole study: Researchers grouped second doses given at about 4 or about 12 weeks into one pool.

From germline, CDR1 is LNHDA and CDR2 SQIVND (reference sequence). The trim removed 6 bases at V and 2 bases at J, leaving 6 bases unmatched. This CDR3 is built from 14 residues. Libraries were prepared by immunoSEQ multiplex PCR; TCRdb keeps only in-frame clonotypes and omits some of them. The table records over 120,000 clones, 93% of them present only once. Whole-study results and caveats: CD4 TCRs covered the whole spike, strongest at regions 160-218 and 743-854.

The chain recombines TRBV19 with TRBJ2-7, with 8 bases matching TRBD2. The clonotype comes from an adult in good health. Sequences were derived from peripheral blood, sampled on day 0 of AZD1222 vaccination. For the CDR3, the DNA is TGTGCCAGTAGCCCCTCGGGACTAGCCTACGAGCAGTACTTC. Protein product: CASSPSGLAYEQYF.